Each of the 25 T cell receptor beta chains below was sequenced from the same sample in a study of breast tumors, draining lymph nodes, adjacent tissues. Axillary draining lymph nodes of breast cancer patients supplied the node samples. MiXCR was run by TCRdb on the multiplex PCR reads, yielding one entry per CDR3 protein. The data contain some 150,000 distinct CDR3 sequences, 33% of them seen just once; the ten biggest clones take up roughly 3.8%. Sequencing used axillary lymph node tissue. These receptors were taken from a female donor with breast cancer. Some clones in this sample may be carry-over from other donors' samples.

This clonotype was seen ten or more times. A single base separates this from a much larger clone, so it may be a read error. V and J are TRBV20-1 and TRBJ1-6; D is unclear. This CDR3 has 12 amino acids. CDR1 is DFQATT, CDR2 SNEGSKA, per germline (reference sequence). CDR3 DNA: TGCAGTGCGTCACGGGATAATTCACCCCCCCACTTT. Protein product: CSASRDNSPPHF.

Notes on this clonotype: The conserved phenylalanine or tryptophan is not found at the CDR3 terminus, so this likely reflects a read error. J is TRBJ1-6 and V is TRBV5-1, with D perhaps matching TRBD1 (5 bases). In germline, CDR1 is SGHRS, CDR2 YFSETQ. The CDR3 has 14 amino acids. CDR3 sequence reads: CASSPPGPHSPLHS. DNA for the CDR3: TGCGCCAGCAGCCCCCCGGGGCCCCATTCCCCCCTCCACTCT.

Comments on this clonotype: A much larger clone is a single base away; this may be a read error. This chain uses TRBV14 with TRBJ1-2; D call uncertain. The CDR3 runs 17 residues. V lost 4 bases, J lost 7 bases, and 25 bases lay in between. The germline gives CDR1 SGHDN, CDR2 FVKESK. In DNA, the CDR3 is TGTGCCAGCAGCCGATCAACCACCCCCATCAGGAGGGCTGGCTACACCTTC. This encodes CASSRSTTPIRRAGYTF.

The J gene is TRBJ1-4, the V gene TRBV24-1; D is ambiguous. The ends were cut back, 5 bases at V and 5 bases at J, with 11 bases in the middle. CDR3 length: 14 residues. Germline-derived CDR1 and CDR2 are KGHDR and SFDVKD. CDR3 in amino acids: CATSGSPPNEKLFF. As DNA, the CDR3 is TGTGCCACCAGTGGTTCGCCGCCCAATGAAAAACTGTTTTTT.

Ten or more counts support this clonotype. The V gene is TRBV25-1, the J gene TRBJ2-1; a weak D match, TRBD1 (6 bases). Germline V gene lookup returns CDR1 MGHDK and CDR2 SYGVNS. V was cut by 2 bases and J by 2 bases, with 28 bases left in between. This CDR3 has 21 amino acids. CDR3 protein: CASSEATPLLDSRFTYNEQFF. In DNA, the CDR3 is TGTGCCAGCAGTGAAGCAACCCCACTGCTGGACAGCAGGTTCACCTACAATGAGCAGTTCTTC.

DNA of the CDR3: TGTGCCTGCCGAGGTGGCGGGGAGGACTATGGCTACACCTTC. Translation: CACRGGGEDYGYTF. The chain couples TRBV6-6 to TRBJ1-2, with no clear D. The V gene lost 11 bases and the J gene lost 3 bases, with 19 bases spanning the gap. The CDR3 length is 14 residues. Per germline, CDR1 MNHNY and CDR2 SVGAGI (reference sequence).

V and J are TRBV6-6 and TRBJ1-4, with D tentatively TRBD1 (5 bases). Germline V gene lookup returns CDR1 MNHNY and CDR2 SVGAGI (reference sequence). V was trimmed by 0 bases and J by 8 bases, leaving 13 bases between them. The CDR3 runs 15 residues. CDR3 region: CASSYSQGSREKLFF. In nucleotides, the CDR3 is TGTGCCAGCAGTTACTCGCAGGGCAGTCGGGAAAAACTGTTTTTT.

This clonotype was recorded at least ten times. This chain uses TRBV7-2 with TRBJ2-7; 10 bases fit TRBD1. CDR3 length: 15 amino acids. CDR1 is SGHTA, CDR2 FQGNSA, per germline. V dropped 4 bases and J dropped 3; count of bases not matched to a gene: 6. The DNA of the CDR3 is TGTGCCAGCAGCTCCGACAGGGGGCTGTTCTACGAGCAGTACTTC. Protein: CASSSDRGLFYEQYF. Filled out from reference TRBV7-2 and TRBJ2-7, the complete variable domain reads GAGVSQSPSNKVTEKGKDVELRCDPISGHTALYWYRQSLGQGLEFLIYFQGNSAPDKSGLPSDRFSAERTGGSVSTLTIQRTQQEDSAVYLCASSSDRGLFYEQYFGPGTRLTVT.

This clonotype was recorded many times. The rearrangement links TRBV5-1 to TRBJ2-7; possibly TRBD1 or TRBD2 for D (5 bases each). Trimming took 4 bases from V and 0 from J, leaving 11 bases between them. The germline gives CDR1 SGHRS, CDR2 YFSETQ. This CDR3 has 14 amino acids. This chain's CDR3 is CASSPGTVSYEQYF. The CDR3 bases are TGCGCCAGCAGCCCCGGGACGGTCTCCTACGAGCAGTACTTC. Looking up the rest from reference TRBV5-1 and TRBJ2-7 gives the full variable domain: KAGVTQTPRYLIKTRGQQVTLSCSPISGHRSVSWYQQTPGQGLQFLFEYFSETQRNKGNFPGRFSGRQFSNSRSEMNVSTLELGDSALYLCASSPGTVSYEQYFGPGTRLTVT.

This clonotype appeared a single time. A read error is possible here, since a much larger clone lies one base away. The V gene is TRBV3-1, the J gene TRBJ2-5; D gene unclear. The CDR3 is 13 residues long. Germline V gene lookup returns CDR1 LGHDT and CDR2 YNNKEL (reference sequence). The germline V and J ends were trimmed by 6 bases and 5 bases, with 13 bases remaining between them. The CDR3 spells CASRLKPRETQYF. The CDR3 coding sequence is TGTGCCAGCAGACTAAAACCGAGGGAGACCCAGTACTTC.

This chain links TRBV12-3 or TRBV12-4 with TRBJ1-2; maybe TRBD1 (6 bases). CDR3 length equals 15 residues. The germline V and J ends were trimmed by 8 bases and 4 bases, with 20 bases remaining between them. Written as DNA, the CDR3 is TGTGCCAGCTGCAAAGGAGGCAGGGGCACCTATGGCTACACCTTC. Translation gives CASCKGGRGTYGYTF.

This clonotype was found many times. This rearrangement joins TRBV6-2 or TRBV6-3 to TRBJ1-2, with D unclear. The V end was cut by 5 bases, the J end by 8 bases, with 30 bases between. Germline assignment: CDR1 MNHEY and CDR2 SVGEGT. This CDR3 is built from 18 residues. The CDR3 region is CASSHPKLFSPSNRGYTF. The DNA of the CDR3 is TGTGCCAGCAGTCACCCGAAGTTGTTTTCCCCCTCTAATCGAGGCTACACCTTC.

Concerning this clonotype: The junction differs from germline at one of its ends, possibly a read error. The chain uses TRBV14 and TRBJ1-4; D perhaps matches TRBD1 (5 bases). This CDR3 is built from 15 residues. Germline values: CDR1 SGHDN, CDR2 FVKESK. The CDR3 region has the DNA TGTGCCAGCAGACAAGAGGCGGGGGGAGGAGAAAAACTGTTTTTT. This codes for CASRQEAGGGEKLFF. The variable domain in full, completed from reference TRBV14 and TRBJ1-4, reads EAGVTQFPSHSVIEKGQTVTLRCDPISGHDNLYWYRRVMGKEIKFLLHFVKESKQDESGMPNNRFLAERTGGTYSTLKVQPAELEDSGVYFCASRQEAGGGEKLFFGSGTQLSVL.

A remark on this clonotype: Possible read error: a much larger clone is one base away. The CDR3 spells CASSLGGRAYVGGHTF. CDR3 in DNA: TGTGCCAGCAGCTTAGGAGGCAGGGCCTATGTCGGGGGCCACACCTTC. The genes are TRBV7-2 and TRBJ1-2, with a possible D match to TRBD1 (6 bases). V lost 1 base and J 12 bases, leaving 24 bases between the germline ends. Germline V gene lookup returns CDR1 SGHTA and CDR2 FQGNSA. The CDR3 length is 16 residues.

The rearrangement joins TRBV6-1 to TRBJ2-7, with D perhaps TRBD2 (6 bases). The V gene lost 10 bases and the J gene lost 2 bases, with 18 bases spanning the gap. Germline CDR1 reads MNHNS; CDR2 reads SASEGT. The length of the CDR3 is 14 residues. The CDR3, as DNA: TGTGCCACCTTCCCACGCGGAGGGGCCTACGAGCAGTACTTC. This encodes CATFPRGGAYEQYF.

In the case of this clonotype: It is likely a read error, because the conserved phenylalanine at the end of the CDR3 is missing. The chain carries TRBV28 and TRBJ1-2, with D perhaps matching TRBD1 (5 bases). Trimming pared 7 bases from V and 5 bases from J, leaving 14 bases between. The CDR3 contains 13 residues. Germline assignment: CDR1 MDHEN and CDR2 SYDVKM. CDR3 amino acids: CASIDGTTYGYTL. In nucleotides, the CDR3 is TGTGCCAGCATCGACGGGACGACGTATGGCTACACCCTC.

This clonotype was seen a handful of times. CDR3 region: CASSPTIGTGVPGELFF. In DNA, the CDR3 is TGTGCCAGCAGCCCTACTATCGGGACAGGGGTTCCCGGGGAGCTGTTTTTT. This chain connects TRBV6-6 to TRBJ2-2, with 10 positions matching TRBD1. CDR1 MNHNY and CDR2 SVGAGI come from the germline V gene (reference sequence). CDR3 length equals 17 residues. Trimming took 6 bases from V and 6 from J; bases not matched to a gene: 13.

The table lists this clonotype with a few counts. Just one base apart from a much larger clone, this may be a read error. The chain couples TRBV9 to TRBJ2-1; TRBD2 might be the D (5 bases). The CDR3 covers 16 residues. In germline, CDR1 is SGDLS, CDR2 YYNGEE. CDR3 region: CASSPSGGLSYNAQFF. Here the CDR3 DNA reads TGTGCCAGCAGCCCCTCTGGAGGCCTCTCCTACAATGCGCAGTTCTTC.

The sample holds many counts of this clonotype. The rearrangement joins TRBV11-2 to TRBJ2-7; 11 nucleotides align to TRBD2. Germline trimming cut 5 bases from V and 7 bases from J; bases unmatched to any gene: 16. This CDR3 region has 17 residues. Germline lookup yields CDR1 SGHAT and CDR2 FQNNGV. The CDR3, as DNA: TGTGCCAGCAGCGTGCGGACTAGCGGGTTTTCCTCGGGGGAGCAGTACTTC. It specifies CASSVRTSGFSSGEQYF.

This chain uses TRBV5-1 with TRBJ2-5; TRBD2 aligns across 7 bases. The CDR3 runs to 15 residues. The germline V gene encodes CDR1 SGHRS and CDR2 YFSETQ. With V trimmed by 0 bases and J by 1 base, 3 bases remained unmatched. The CDR3 is CASSLGGGPQETQYF. CDR3 bases: TGCGCCAGCAGCTTGGGGGGGGGACCCCAAGAGACCCAGTACTTC.

The J gene is TRBJ2-7, the V gene TRBV7-6; 10 bases align to TRBD1. V was pared by 5 bases and J by 3 bases, with 13 bases of the junction left unmatched. The CDR3 has 17 amino acids. Per germline, CDR1 SGHVS and CDR2 FNYEAQ. The CDR3 reads CASSQGTGVVSNYEQYF. The CDR3 DNA reads TGTGCCAGCAGCCAAGGGACAGGGGTCGTATCTAACTACGAGCAGTACTTC.

The chain is built from TRBV7-9 and TRBJ1-1, with D possibly matching TRBD1 (5 bases). This CDR3 comprises 14 residues. V was pared by 0 bases and J by 2 bases, with 7 bases between. The germline CDR1 and CDR2 sequences are SEHNR and FQNEAQ (reference sequence). The DNA of the CDR3 is TGTGCCAGCAGCTTAGCGGGGGTAAACACTGAAGCTTTCTTT. It is translated as CASSLAGVNTEAFF.

At least ten counts were recorded for this clonotype. The rearrangement links TRBV7-8 to TRBJ2-3; D gene ambiguous. V was cut by 1 base and J by 0 bases, with 11 bases left in between. The CDR3 has 16 residues. The germline gives CDR1 SGHVS, CDR2 FQNEAQ. CDR3 sequence reads: CASSLVSRSSTDTQYF. DNA for the CDR3: TGTGCCAGCAGCTTAGTCTCGAGATCTAGCACAGATACGCAGTATTTT.

This clonotype was counted ten times or more. The chain couples TRBV4-1 to TRBJ1-2; D may be TRBD1 (5 bases). This CDR3 is 12 amino acids long. V gave up 4 bases and J gave up 7 bases, with 10 bases separating them. Germline loops: CDR1 MGHRA, CDR2 YSYEKL. CDR3 DNA sequence: TGCGCCAGCAGCCCCCTCGGGGGTGGCTACACCTTC. Its translation is CASSPLGGGYTF.

In this sample, this clonotype turned up many times. CDR3 DNA sequence: TGTGCCAGTAGTATAGAGGGTAAATCGGGGACTAGCAATCAGCCCCAGCATTTT. Its translation: CASSIEGKSGTSNQPQHF. The V and J genes are TRBV19 and TRBJ1-5; tentatively, D is TRBD1 (5 bases). Germline lookup yields CDR1 LNHDA and CDR2 SQIVND (reference sequence). The length of the CDR3 is 18 residues. Trimming took 0 bases from V and 0 from J, leaving 15 bases between them.